This paragraph covers one T cell receptor beta chain sequence. These data come from a study of blood T cell repertoires in COVID-19. Here immunoSEQ multiplex PCR was the method, and the copy in TCRdb shows in-frame clones only, minus some. The sample consists of fewer than 200,000 clones, over 75% of them appearing once. V was pared by 5 bases and J by 0 bases, with 22 bases of the junction left unmatched. Germline V CDR1 and CDR2: MDHEN, SYDVKM. The CDR3 is 22 amino acids. The clonotype was recovered from a woman in her late teens or twenties who had recovered from COVID-19. This sequence joins TRBV28 and TRBJ2-7, with 13 nucleotides matching TRBD2. The sample comprised PBMCs or T cells enriched from blood (not recorded which). CDR3 region: CASSGVGGTSGRAPAPSYEQYF. Written as DNA, the CDR3 is TGTGCCAGCAGTGGGGTTGGGGGTACTAGCGGGAGGGCCCCCGCCCCCTCCTACGAGCAGTACTTC.